This is a list of T cell receptor beta chains from one sample in a study of T cells in Graves' hyperthyroidism and ophthalmopathy. TCRdb independently ran MiXCR on the multiplex PCR reads; one entry per CDR3 protein. The repertoire holds roughly 380,000 distinct CDR3 sequences, about 15% seen once, with approximately 11% in the top ten. The sample consisted of blood. Receptors were obtained from a woman aged 55-70 years with Graves' hyperthyroidism. Each CDR3 is given with its conserved first and last residue. A D gene is named only where the DNA matches it firmly. Not all rows give a size; the values are once, few, many and, for expanded clones, a class.

CDR3 DNA	CDR3 protein	clone size	V gene	D gene	J gene
TGTGCCAGCAGCTTAGGGTGGAGGGCACAAGAGACCCAGTACTTC	CASSLGWRAQETQYF	many	TRBV7-8	.	TRBJ2-5
TGTGCCTGGAGTCCAGGGGAAGGCACTGAAGCTTTCTTT	CAWSPGEGTEAFF	.	TRBV30	.	TRBJ1-1
TGTGCCAGCAGCTTTATGGGATCGGCCAAAAACATTCAGTACTTC	CASSFMGSAKNIQYF	many	TRBV7-9	.	TRBJ2-4
TGTGCCAGCAGCTCTAGCGGGAGAACCTACAATGAGCAGTTCTTC	CASSSSGRTYNEQFF	many	TRBV11-2	TRBD2	TRBJ2-1
TGTGCCAGCAGCGCCGACAGGGGGTATGAAAAACTGTTTTTT	CASSADRGYEKLFF	.	TRBV5-8	TRBD1	TRBJ1-4
TGTGCCAGCAGCACCCCCCGGACTAGCGGGAGTATCTACAATGAGCAGTTCTTC	CASSTPRTSGSIYNEQFF	.	TRBV13	TRBD2	TRBJ2-1
TGTGCCAGCAGCCCAGCGGGACTCCAATATGGCTACACCTTC	CASSPAGLQYGYTF	.	TRBV7-3	.	TRBJ1-2
TGTGCCAGCACGGGACTGTACTCCTACGAGCAGTACTTC	CASTGLYSYEQYF	many	TRBV2	.	TRBJ2-7
.	CASSSSARYNEQFF	few	TRBV27	.	TRBJ2-1
TGTGCCAGCAGGGCCGGACAGTATAATTCACCCCTCCACTTT	CASRAGQYNSPLHF	.	TRBV6-1	.	TRBJ1-6
TGTGCCAGCAAGGAGCTAGCGGGGACCAACGAGCAGTACTTC	CASKELAGTNEQYF	many	TRBV2	TRBD2	TRBJ2-7